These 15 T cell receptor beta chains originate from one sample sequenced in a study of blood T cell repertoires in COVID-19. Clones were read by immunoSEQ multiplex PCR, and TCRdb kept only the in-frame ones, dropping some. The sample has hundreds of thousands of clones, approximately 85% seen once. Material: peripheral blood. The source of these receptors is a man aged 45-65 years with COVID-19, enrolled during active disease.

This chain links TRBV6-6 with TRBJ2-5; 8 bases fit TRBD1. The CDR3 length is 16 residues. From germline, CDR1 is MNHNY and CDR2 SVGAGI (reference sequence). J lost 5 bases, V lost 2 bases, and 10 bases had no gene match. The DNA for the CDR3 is TGTGCCAGCAGTTACGGTGGACAGGGAACGGCGGAGACCCAGTACTTC. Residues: CASSYGGQGTAETQYF.

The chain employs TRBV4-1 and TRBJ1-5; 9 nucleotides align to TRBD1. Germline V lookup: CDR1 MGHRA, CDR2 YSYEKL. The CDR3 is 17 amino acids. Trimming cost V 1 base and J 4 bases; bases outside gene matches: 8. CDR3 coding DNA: TGCGCCAGCAGCCAAGCCCGGGACAGGGACCCAAATCAGCCCCAGCATTTT. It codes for CASSQARDRDPNQPQHF.

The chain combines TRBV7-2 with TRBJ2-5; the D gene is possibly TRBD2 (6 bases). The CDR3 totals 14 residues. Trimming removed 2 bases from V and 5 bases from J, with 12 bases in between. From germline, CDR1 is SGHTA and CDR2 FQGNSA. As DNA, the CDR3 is TGTGCCAGCAGCTTAAGGGATGGGGGGGAGACCCAGTACTTC. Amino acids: CASSLRDGGETQYF. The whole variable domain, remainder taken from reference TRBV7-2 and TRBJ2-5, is GAGVSQSPSNKVTEKGKDVELRCDPISGHTALYWYRQSLGQGLEFLIYFQGNSAPDKSGLPSDRFSAERTGGSVSTLTIQRTQQEDSAVYLCASSLRDGGETQYFGPGTRLLVL.

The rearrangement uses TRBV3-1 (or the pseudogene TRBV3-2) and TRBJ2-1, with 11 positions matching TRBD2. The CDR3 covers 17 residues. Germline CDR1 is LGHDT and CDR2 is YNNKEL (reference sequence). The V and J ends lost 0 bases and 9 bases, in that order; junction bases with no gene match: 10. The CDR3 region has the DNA TGTGCCAGCAGCCAAGACCTTTTAGCGGGGGGGCGCGGTGAGCAGTTCTTC. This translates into CASSQDLLAGGRGEQFF.

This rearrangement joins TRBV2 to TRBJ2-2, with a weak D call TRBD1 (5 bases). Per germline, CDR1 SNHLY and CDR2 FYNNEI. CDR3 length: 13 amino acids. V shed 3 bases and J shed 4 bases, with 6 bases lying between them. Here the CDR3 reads CASSDRATGELFF. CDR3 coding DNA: TGTGCCAGCAGTGACAGGGCCACCGGGGAGCTGTTTTTT.

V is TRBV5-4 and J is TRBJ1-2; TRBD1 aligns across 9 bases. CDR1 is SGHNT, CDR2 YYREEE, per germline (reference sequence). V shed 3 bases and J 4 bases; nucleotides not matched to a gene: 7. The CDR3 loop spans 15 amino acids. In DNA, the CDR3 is TGTGCCAGCAGCTCGCGGACAGGGGTGGGCTATGGCTACACCTTC. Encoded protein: CASSSRTGVGYGYTF.

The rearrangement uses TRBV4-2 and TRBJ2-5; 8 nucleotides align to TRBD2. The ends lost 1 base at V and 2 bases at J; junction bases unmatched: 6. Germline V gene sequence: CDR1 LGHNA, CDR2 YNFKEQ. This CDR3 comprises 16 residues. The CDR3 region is CASSQGLGGGQETQYF. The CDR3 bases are TGTGCCAGCAGCCAAGGGTTAGGCGGGGGGCAAGAGACCCAGTACTTC.

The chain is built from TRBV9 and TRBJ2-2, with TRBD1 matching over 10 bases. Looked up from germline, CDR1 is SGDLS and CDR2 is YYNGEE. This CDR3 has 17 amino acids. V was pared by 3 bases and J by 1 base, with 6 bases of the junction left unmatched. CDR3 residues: CASSGYRDRGNTGELFF. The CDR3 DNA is TGTGCCAGCAGCGGATACCGGGACAGGGGGAACACCGGGGAGCTGTTTTTT.

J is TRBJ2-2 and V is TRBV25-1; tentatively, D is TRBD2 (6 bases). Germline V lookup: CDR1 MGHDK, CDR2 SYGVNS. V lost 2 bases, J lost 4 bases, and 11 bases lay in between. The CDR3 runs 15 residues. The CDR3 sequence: CASSETGGSTGELFF. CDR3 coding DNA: TGTGCCAGCAGTGAAACTGGGGGGTCCACCGGGGAGCTGTTTTTT.

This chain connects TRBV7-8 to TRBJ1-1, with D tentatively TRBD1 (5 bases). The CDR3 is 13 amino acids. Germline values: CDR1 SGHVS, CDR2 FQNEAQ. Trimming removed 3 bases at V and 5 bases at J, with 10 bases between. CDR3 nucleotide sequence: TGTGCCAGCAGCTTGCTCCAGGGAACTGAAGCTTTCTTT. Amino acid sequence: CASSLLQGTEAFF.

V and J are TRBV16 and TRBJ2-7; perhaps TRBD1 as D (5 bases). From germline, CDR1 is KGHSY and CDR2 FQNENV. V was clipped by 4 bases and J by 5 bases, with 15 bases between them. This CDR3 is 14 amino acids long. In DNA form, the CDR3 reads TGTGCCAGCAGCCCTCGAAGGGGCCAAGACGAGCAGTACTTC. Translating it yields CASSPRRGQDEQYF. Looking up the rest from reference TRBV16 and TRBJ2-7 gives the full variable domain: GEEVAQTPKHLVRGEGQKAKLYCAPIKGHSYVFWYQQVLKNEFKFLISFQNENVFDETGMPKERFSAKCLPNSPCSLEIQATKLEDSAVYFCASSPRRGQDEQYFGPGTRLTVT.

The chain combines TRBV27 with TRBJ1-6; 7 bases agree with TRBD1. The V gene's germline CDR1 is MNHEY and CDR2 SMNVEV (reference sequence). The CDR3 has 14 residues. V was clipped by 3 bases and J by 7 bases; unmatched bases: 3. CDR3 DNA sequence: TGTGCCAGCAGTTTCGGGACAGAGAATTCACCCCTCCACTTT. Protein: CASSFGTENSPLHF.

CDR3 amino acids: CASSTNQGVGYGYTF. DNA for the CDR3: TGTGCCAGCAGCACAAACCAAGGGGTCGGCTATGGCTACACCTTC. J is TRBJ1-2 and V is TRBV7-9; a possible D gene is TRBD1 (5 bases). V lost 5 bases to trimming and J lost 4 bases, with 17 bases between them. The CDR3 runs to 15 residues. Germline V CDR1 and CDR2: SEHNR, FQNEAQ (reference sequence). The full variable domain, completed using reference TRBV7-9 and TRBJ1-2, is DTGVSQNPRHKITKRGQNVTFRCDPISEHNRLYWYRQTLGQGPEFLTYFQNEAQLEKSRLLSDRFSAERPKGSFSTLEIQRTEQGDSAMYLCASSTNQGVGYGYTFGSGTRLTVV.

The CDR3 region is CASSEVSGTDTQYF. The CDR3 nucleotides read TGTGCCAGCAGTGAGGTTAGCGGCACAGATACGCAGTATTTT. The rearrangement links TRBV2 to TRBJ2-3, with D tentatively TRBD2 (5 bases). CDR3 length: 14 amino acids. Per the germline V gene, CDR1 is SNHLY and CDR2 is FYNNEI. V was clipped by 3 bases and J by 1 base, with 8 bases between them. The entire variable domain, with the rest obtained from reference TRBV2 and TRBJ2-3, is as follows: EPEVTQTPSHQVTQMGQEVILRCVPISNHLYFYWYRQILGQKVEFLVSFYNNEISEKSEIFDDQFSVERPDGSNFTLKIRSTKLEDSAMYFCASSEVSGTDTQYFGPGTRLTVL.

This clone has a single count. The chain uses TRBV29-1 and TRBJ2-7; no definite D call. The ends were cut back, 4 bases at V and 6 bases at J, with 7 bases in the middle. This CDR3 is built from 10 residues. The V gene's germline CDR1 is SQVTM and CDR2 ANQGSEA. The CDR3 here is CSVASGEQYF. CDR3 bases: TGCAGCGTTGCGAGTGGCGAGCAGTACTTC.